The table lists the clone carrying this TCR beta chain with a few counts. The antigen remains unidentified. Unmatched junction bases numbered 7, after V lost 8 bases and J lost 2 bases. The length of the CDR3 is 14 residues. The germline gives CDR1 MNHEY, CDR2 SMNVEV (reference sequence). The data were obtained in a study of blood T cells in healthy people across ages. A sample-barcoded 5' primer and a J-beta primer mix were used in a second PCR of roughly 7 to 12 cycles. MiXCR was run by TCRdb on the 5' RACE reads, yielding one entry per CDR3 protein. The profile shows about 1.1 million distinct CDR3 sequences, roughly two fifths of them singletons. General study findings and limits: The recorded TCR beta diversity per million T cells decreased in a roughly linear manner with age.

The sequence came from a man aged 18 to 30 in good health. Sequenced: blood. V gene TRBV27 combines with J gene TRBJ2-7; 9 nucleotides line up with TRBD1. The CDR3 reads CASRRDRVTYEQYF. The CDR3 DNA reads TGTGCCAGCCGAAGGGACAGGGTCACCTACGAGCAGTACTTC.